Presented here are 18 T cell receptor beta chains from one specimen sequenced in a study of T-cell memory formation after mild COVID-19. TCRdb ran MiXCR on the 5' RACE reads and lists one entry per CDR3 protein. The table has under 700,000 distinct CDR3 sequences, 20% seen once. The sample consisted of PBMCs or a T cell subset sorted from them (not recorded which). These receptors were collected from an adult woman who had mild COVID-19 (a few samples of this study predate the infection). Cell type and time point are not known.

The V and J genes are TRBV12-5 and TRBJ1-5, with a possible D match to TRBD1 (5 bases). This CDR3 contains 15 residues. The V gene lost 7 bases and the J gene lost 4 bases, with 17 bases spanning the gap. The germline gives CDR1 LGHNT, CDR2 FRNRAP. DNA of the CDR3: TGTGCTAGTGCGGGGGGGGATTCCCCAAATCAGCCCCAGCATTTT. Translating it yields CASAGGDSPNQPQHF.

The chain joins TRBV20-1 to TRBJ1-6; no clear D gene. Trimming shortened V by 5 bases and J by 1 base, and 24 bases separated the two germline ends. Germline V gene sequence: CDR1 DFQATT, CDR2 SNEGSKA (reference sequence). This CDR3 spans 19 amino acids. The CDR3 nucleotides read TGCAGTGCTCCACCGGGCCCTTCCCAGGCGGCATCCTATAATTCACCCCTCCACTTT. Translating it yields CSAPPGPSQAASYNSPLHF.

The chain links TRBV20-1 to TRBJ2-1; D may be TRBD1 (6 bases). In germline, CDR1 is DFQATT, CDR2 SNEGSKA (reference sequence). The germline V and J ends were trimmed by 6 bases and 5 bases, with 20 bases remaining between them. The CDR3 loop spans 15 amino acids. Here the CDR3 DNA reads TGCAGTGCGGAACAGGGAGTAGCGCCTGACAATGAGCAGTTCTTC. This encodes CSAEQGVAPDNEQFF.

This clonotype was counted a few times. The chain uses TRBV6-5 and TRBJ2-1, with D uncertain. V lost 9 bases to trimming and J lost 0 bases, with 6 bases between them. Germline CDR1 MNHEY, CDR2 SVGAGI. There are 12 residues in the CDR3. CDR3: CASFSSYNEQFF. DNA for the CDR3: TGTGCCAGTTTCAGCTCCTACAATGAGCAGTTCTTC.

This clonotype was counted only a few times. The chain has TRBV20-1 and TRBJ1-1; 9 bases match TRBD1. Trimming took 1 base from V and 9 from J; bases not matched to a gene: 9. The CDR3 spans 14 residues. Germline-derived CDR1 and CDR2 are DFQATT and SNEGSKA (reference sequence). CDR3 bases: TGCAGTGCTAGAGGAAGACAGGGGGGATCGAAAGCTTTCTTT. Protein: CSARGRQGGSKAFF.

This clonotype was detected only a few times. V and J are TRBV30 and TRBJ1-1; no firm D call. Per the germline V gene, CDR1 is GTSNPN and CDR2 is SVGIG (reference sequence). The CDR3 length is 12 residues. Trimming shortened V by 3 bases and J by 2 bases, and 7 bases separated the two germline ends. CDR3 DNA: TGTGCCTGGAGCCTGGCAAACACTGAAGCTTTCTTT. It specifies CAWSLANTEAFF.

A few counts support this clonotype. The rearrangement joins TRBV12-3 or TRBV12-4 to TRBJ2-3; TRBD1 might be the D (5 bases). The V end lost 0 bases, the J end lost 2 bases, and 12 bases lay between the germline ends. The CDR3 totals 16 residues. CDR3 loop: CASSLAYQGLTDTQYF. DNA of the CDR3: TGTGCCAGCAGTTTAGCCTATCAGGGCCTCACAGATACGCAGTATTTT.

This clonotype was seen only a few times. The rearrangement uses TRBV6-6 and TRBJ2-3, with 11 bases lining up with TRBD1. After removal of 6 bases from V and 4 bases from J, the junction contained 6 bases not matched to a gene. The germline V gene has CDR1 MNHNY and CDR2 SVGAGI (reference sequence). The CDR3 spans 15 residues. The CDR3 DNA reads TGTGCCAGCAGCCCCTGGGACAGGGGGGCAGATACGCAGTATTTT. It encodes CASSPWDRGADTQYF.

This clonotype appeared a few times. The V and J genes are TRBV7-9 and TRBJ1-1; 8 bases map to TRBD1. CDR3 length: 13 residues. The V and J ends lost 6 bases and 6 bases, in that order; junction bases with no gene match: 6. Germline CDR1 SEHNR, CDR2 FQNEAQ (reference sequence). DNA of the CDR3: TGTGCCAGCAGGGAACAGGGGGACGCTGAAGCTTTCTTT. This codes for CASREQGDAEAFF.

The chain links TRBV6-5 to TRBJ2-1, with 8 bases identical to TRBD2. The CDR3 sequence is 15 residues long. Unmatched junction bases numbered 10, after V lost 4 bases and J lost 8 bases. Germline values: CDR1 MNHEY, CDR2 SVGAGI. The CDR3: CASSSAGGRWDEQFF. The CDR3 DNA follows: TGTGCCAGCAGTTCCGCGGGGGGCCGTTGGGATGAGCAGTTCTTC.

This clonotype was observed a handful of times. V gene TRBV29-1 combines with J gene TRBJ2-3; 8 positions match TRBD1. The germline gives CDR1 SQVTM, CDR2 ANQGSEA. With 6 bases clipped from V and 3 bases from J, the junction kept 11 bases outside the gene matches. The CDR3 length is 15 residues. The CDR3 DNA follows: TGCAGCGTCACCAGGGGGCTCATGGAAACAGATACGCAGTATTTT. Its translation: CSVTRGLMETDTQYF.

CDR3 in DNA: TGTGCCAGCAGCTGGTTAAGCGGGGGGGCCTACAATGAGCAGTTCTTC. Encoded protein: CASSWLSGGAYNEQFF. The chain recombines TRBV5-4 with TRBJ2-1; 10 bases fit TRBD2. The germline CDR1 and CDR2 sequences are SGHNT and YYREEE (reference sequence). CDR3 length equals 16 residues. The ends lost 3 bases at V and 2 bases at J; junction bases unmatched: 5.

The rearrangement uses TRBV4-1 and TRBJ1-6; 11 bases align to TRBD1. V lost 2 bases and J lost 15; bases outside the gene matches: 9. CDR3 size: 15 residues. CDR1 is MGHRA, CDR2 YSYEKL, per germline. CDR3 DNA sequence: TGCGCCAGCAGCCAACACGGACAGGGGGCCGATTACCTCCACTTT. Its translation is CASSQHGQGADYLHF.

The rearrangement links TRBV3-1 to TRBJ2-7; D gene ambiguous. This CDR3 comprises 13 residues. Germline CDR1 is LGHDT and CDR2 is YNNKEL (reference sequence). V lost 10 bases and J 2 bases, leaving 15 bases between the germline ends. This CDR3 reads CATSRVGAYEQYF. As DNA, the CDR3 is TGTGCCACCAGTAGGGTTGGAGCCTACGAGCAGTACTTC.

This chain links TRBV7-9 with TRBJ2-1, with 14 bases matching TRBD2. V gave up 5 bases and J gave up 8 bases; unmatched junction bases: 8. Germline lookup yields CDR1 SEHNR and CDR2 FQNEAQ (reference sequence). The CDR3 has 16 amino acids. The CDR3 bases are TGTGCCAGCAGCCTGCTAGGACTAGCGGGAGGAGATGAGCAGTTCTTC. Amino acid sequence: CASSLLGLAGGDEQFF.

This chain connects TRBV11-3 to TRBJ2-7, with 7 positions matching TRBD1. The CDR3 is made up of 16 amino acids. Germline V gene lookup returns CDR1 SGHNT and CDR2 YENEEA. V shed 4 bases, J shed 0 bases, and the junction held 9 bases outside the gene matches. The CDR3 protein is CASSSPTGRLSYEQYF. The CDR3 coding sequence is TGTGCCAGCAGCTCCCCGACAGGGCGCCTCTCCTACGAGCAGTACTTC.

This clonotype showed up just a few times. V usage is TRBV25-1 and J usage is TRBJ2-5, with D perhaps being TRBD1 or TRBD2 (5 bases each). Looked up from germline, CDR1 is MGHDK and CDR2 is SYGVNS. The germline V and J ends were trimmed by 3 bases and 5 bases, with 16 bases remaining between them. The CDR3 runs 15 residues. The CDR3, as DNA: TGTGCCAGCAGTGAGTGGGGGACGGAAAGTGAGACCCAGTACTTC. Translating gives CASSEWGTESETQYF.

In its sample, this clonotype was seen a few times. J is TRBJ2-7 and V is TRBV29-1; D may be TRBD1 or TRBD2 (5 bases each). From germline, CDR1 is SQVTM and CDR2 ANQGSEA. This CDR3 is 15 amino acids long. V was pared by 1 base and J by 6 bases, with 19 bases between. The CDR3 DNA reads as TGCAGCGTTGAAGGCACGAGCGGAAGGGGATCCGAGCAGTACTTC. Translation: CSVEGTSGRGSEQYF.